What follows is one T cell receptor beta chain and its context. Its specificity is not known. The assay was immunoSEQ multiplex PCR, and TCRdb's table has in-frame clones only and misses some. The sample records 130,000 or so clones, just over 90% being singletons. CDR1 is LGHDT, CDR2 YNNKEL, per germline (reference sequence). Trimming pared 1 base from V and 0 bases from J, leaving 10 bases between. CDR3 length equals 16 residues. These data originate in a study of T cell responses to AZD1222 COVID-19 vaccine. Study-wide points: Spike-specific TCRs gained breadth and depth after people received two AZD1222 doses. No day 14 peak samples; only post-peak repertoires were characterized. Close to half of all spike-specific TCRs reportedly target regions of the variants that are unmutated.

Source: peripheral blood, taken on day 0 of MenACWY control vaccination. V and J are TRBV3-1 (or the pseudogene TRBV3-2) and TRBJ2-1, with unresolved D. The clonotype comes from an adult in good health. The DNA for the CDR3 is TGTGCCAGCAGCCAAGCGGACGGAAGCTCCTACAATGAGCAGTTCTTC. It specifies CASSQADGSSYNEQFF.